The subject of this entry is one TCR beta chain. Roughly 81 million PBMCs per unsorted sample were used for genomic DNA. Over several immunoSEQ plates, each subset's genomic DNA was distributed in even portions. Some 30,000 T cell genomes (around 300 ng DNA) went into each PBMC replicate. In the original processing: ImmunoSEQ only sent back junction sequences with no quality scores, so filtering was done differently. Method: immunoSEQ multiplex PCR; TCRdb's copy keeps in-frame clones and lacks some. V and J calls plus clone size are reproduced from that table; the DNA served to infer D and trimming. The repertoire consists of 500,000 to 650,000 clones, with around 81% occurring once and the leading ten covering approximately 12%. Trimming took off 4 bases at V and 8 bases at J, with 11 bases between the two ends. Germline CDR1 is SNHLY and CDR2 is FYNNEI. The CDR3 contains 12 residues. This entry comes from a study of shared clonotypes between healthy human individuals.

This rearrangement joins TRBV2 to TRBJ1-2; D is uncertain. The sequencing sample was made of PBMCs. This receptor was taken from a woman between 40 and 50 years old in good health. Some clones in this sample may be carry-over from other donors' samples. For the CDR3, the DNA is TGTGCCAGCAGTGGGACCACGGGAGGCTACACCTTC. It encodes CASSGTTGGYTF.